The 3 T cell receptor beta chains listed next were all sequenced from one sample in a study of neoadjuvant anti-PD-1 for oral cavity cancer. The method was immunoSEQ multiplex PCR; TCRdb's version includes in-frame clones alone and lacks a portion of them. The data contain roughly 7,500 clones, 65% to 70% of them singletons. Time point here: after neoadjuvant nivolumab, at surgical resection. Sequencing used PBMCs, obtained after nivolumab (anti-PD-1) treatment. The receptors come from a person aged 40-85 years with oral cavity squamous cell carcinoma.

This sequence joins TRBV7-6 and TRBJ1-5; D call uncertain. The CDR3 runs to 12 residues. Trimming stripped 10 bases from V and 3 bases from J, with 10 bases between. The germline V gene has CDR1 SGHVS and CDR2 FNYEAQ. The CDR3 protein is CATGLNNQPQHF. The CDR3 bases are TGTGCCACCGGGCTAAACAATCAGCCCCAGCATTTT.

CDR3 sequence: CASSQEPGQRYEKLFF. The CDR3 DNA reads TGCGCCAGCAGCCAAGAACCCGGACAACGATATGAAAAACTGTTTTTT. This chain links TRBV4-3 with TRBJ1-4, with a tentative D call TRBD1 (5 bases). V lost 0 bases and J lost 6, with 14 bases in between. Germline values: CDR1 LGHNA, CDR2 YSLEER. The CDR3 loop spans 16 amino acids.

This clone was found once. This chain links TRBV6-5 with TRBJ1-1, with D perhaps matching TRBD1 (5 bases). Germline V gene data show CDR1 as MNHEY and CDR2 as SVGAGI. With 1 base removed from V and 1 base from J, the gap between germline ends came to 7 bases. The CDR3 runs 14 residues. CDR3 in DNA: TGTGCCAGCAGTTACTTGCAGGGGAACACTGAAGCTTTCTTT. Translating gives CASSYLQGNTEAFF.